This TCR beta chain was found in a study of shared clonotypes between healthy human individuals (dated by TCRdb to between 2020 and 2021). Background on the whole study: Two women and three men aged 18 to 49 years were included in the cohort. To estimate repertoire size and how much clonotype sharing occurs between individuals, the study deeply sequenced the blood TCR repertoires of roughly 5 healthy adults. To increase sequencing depth and limit assay-specific biases, TCR repertoire library preparation and sequencing were carried out by different laboratories using diverse techniques. Per donor, leukapheresis produced somewhere between about 0.8 and 9 billion PBMCs. The paper's findings and limits, for the study overall: Only blood was sampled, and tissue TCR repertoires likely differ from those in blood. The small number of donors limited the genetic and exposure-history diversity represented. Pairwise subsampling indicated that sequencing depth was expected to affect the degree of clonotype sharing among donors.

The donors were healthy, HIV-negative adults who had no recently reported acute infections or vaccinations. Every donor was a Caucasian adult living in Nashville, Tennessee, USA. For unsorted samples, 75 million to 100 million PBMCs were counted and genomic DNA was extracted with the QIAamp DNA Blood Mini kit. After blood collection by leukapheresis, PBMCs were isolated using Ficoll-Histopaque density gradient centrifugation and then cryopreserved in the vapor phase of liquid nitrogen. V loses 3 bases, J loses 5 bases, and the germline ends lie 15 bases apart. Reading from cysteine to phenylalanine, the CDR3 counts 15 amino acids. Only the CDR3 portion is preserved as DNA: 45 bases, with reading frame beginning at the first base. CDR1 and CDR2 (SGHAT, FQNNGV) derive from the germline V gene. Using the deep immunoSEQ assay, multiplex PCR amplified TCR CDR3 regions from genomic DNA. Extracted genomic DNA from each cell subset was distributed evenly across all wells of several immunoSEQ 96-well plates, and each plate was treated as a replicate. For unsorted PBMC, each replicate PCR was loaded with approximately 0.3 ug genomic DNA, equivalent to tens of thousands of T cell genomes. Ten immunoSEQ deep assay plates were used to sequence the unsorted PBMC genomic DNA. Purified libraries were measured with a Qubit 3.0 fluorometer, size-checked on a Bioanalyzer 2100, and measured again with the KAPA Library Quantification kit. Each immunoSEQ 96-well plate was sequenced on its own single-read 150-cycle Illumina NextSeq 550 flow cell. For the original study's pipeline: Because the immunoSEQ output held only junctional sequences and lacked quality scores, the filtering could not match the filtering applied to full-length reads. Sequences were annotated with PyIR, a Python wrapper for IgBLAST v1.9, and V/J genes and CDR3 were assigned using IMGT germline references. Any read was removed if the V/J assignment was weak (E-value above 1e-6), the CDR3 was missing, or the read contained stop codons, out-of-frame junctions, or ambiguous translated residues. A V3J clonotype was defined by an identical inferred V gene, J gene, and CDR3 amino acid sequence. To compute the percentage overlap between repertoires, the number of shared unique clonotypes was divided by the size of the smaller repertoire. RTK rarefaction, the Chao1 estimator, and Recon v2.1 estimates of unobserved clonotypes were used to assess repertoire richness. The source is immuneACCESS, and TCRdb retained only in-frame sequences with V and J called. Part of the clones is not carried over; for the studies checked, unresolved V genes explain less than half of this, and the remainder is unexplained. V, J and clone size are those of that table, while D and trimming were read from the DNA. This sample has hundreds of thousands of clones in its table, and about 76% of those were observed once. The ten largest clones add up to about 13% of the sample.

Regarding this clone: The target of this receptor is not known. No much larger clonotype is one base removed from it; base qualities were not supplied.

The receptor was isolated from a woman aged 40-49 years in good health. Some clones in this sample may be carry-over from other donors' samples. Sequenced sample: PBMCs. The chain links TRBV11-2 with TRBJ2-3, with no confident D gene call. DNA sequence: TGTGCCAGCAGCTTCCGGGTTGGGGTGGGAGATACGCAGTATTTT. Translated, this is CASSFRVGVGDTQYF.